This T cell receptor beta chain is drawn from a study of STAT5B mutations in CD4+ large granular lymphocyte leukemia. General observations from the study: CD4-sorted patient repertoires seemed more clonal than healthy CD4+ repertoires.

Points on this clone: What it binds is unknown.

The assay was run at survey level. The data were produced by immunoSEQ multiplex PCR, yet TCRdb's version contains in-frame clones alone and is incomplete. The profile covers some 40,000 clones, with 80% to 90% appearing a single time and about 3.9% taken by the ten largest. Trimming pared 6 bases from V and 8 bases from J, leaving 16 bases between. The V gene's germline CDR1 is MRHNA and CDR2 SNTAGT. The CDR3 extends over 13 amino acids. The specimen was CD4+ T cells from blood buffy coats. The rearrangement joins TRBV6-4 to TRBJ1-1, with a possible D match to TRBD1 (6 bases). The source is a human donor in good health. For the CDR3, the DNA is TGTGCCAGCAGGGACGAGGGGGATCCGGAAGCTTTCTTT. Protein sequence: CASRDEGDPEAFF.